This T cell receptor beta chain is from a study of beta chain features in type 1 diabetes. Findings and caveats of the study: Researchers cautioned that cDNA sequencing could over-represent cells with high TCR expression. Among type 1 diabetes patients, VDJ junctions had fewer insertions and more deletions.

Expressed TCRB transcripts were sequenced, since all the RNA that had been isolated was reverse transcribed. Read counts averaged around 3.6 million for samples of naive, central memory and regulatory T cells. Sequencing was performed with immunoSEQ multiplex PCR; in TCRdb, only in-frame clones are kept and a portion is missing. Of some 180,000 clones in the sample, 13% were seen once. Naive, central memory, regulatory and stem cell-like memory cells within the CD4+ compartment were sorted using CD45RO/CCR7/CD25/CD127/CD95/CD27. Germline CDR1 and CDR2: MDHEN and SYDVKM. The germline V and J ends were trimmed by 11 bases and 4 bases, with 20 bases remaining between them. The CDR3 extends over 15 amino acids. This clone has only a few counts. What it recognizes is unknown.

Sequencing used central memory CD4+ T cells from blood. The receptor was derived from a woman aged 18-29 years in good health. This chain uses TRBV28 with TRBJ2-2; a possible D gene is TRBD2 (7 bases). The CDR3 DNA sequence: TGTGCCCATCTAGGCGGGGGCTTGGGCACCGGGGAGCTGTTTTTT. This gives the protein CAHLGGGLGTGELFF.